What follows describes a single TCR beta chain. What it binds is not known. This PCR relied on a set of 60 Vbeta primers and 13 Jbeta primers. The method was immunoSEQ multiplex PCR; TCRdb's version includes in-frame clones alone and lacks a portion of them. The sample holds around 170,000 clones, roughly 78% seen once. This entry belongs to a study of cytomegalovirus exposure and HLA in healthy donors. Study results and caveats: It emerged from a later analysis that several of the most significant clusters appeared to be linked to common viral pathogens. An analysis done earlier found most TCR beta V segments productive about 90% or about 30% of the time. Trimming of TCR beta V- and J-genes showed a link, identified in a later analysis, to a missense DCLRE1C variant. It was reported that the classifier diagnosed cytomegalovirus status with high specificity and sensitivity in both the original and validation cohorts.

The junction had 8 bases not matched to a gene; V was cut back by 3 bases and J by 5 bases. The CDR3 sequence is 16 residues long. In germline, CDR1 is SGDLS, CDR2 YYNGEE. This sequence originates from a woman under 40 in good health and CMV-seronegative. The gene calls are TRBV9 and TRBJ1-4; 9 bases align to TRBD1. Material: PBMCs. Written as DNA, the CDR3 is TGTGCCAGCAGCGAGTCGGGACAGGGCGTAAATGAAAAACTGTTTTTT. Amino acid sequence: CASSESGQGVNEKLFF.